This T cell receptor beta chain was sequenced in a study of T-cell reconstitution after alpha-beta-depleted transplantation in children (TCRdb year 2016). Regarding the study in general: The study quantitatively tracked T-cell immune reconstitution after TCRalphabeta/CD19-depleted allogeneic hematopoietic cell transplantation in children using TCR repertoire profiling.

The V end loses 4 bases and the J end loses 1 base, and a stretch of 16 bases separates them. CDR1 is given as SGHVS and CDR2 as FQNEAQ, both from the germline V gene. The CDR3 numbers 16 residues from cysteine through phenylalanine. Only the CDR3 portion is preserved as DNA: 48 bases, with reading frame beginning at the first base. Details on this clonotype: This clone's antigen is unknown. Base qualities are not recorded, but no much larger clone differs from it by a single base.

Library preparation used PCR. This sample was sequenced with an Illumina HiSeq 2500. To normalize quantification of the TCRbeta repertoire, the TCR libraries were built with molecular barcoding that relied on unique molecular identifiers. TCRdb trimmed public reads at Q25 via fastp, called clones via MiXCR and kept in-frame beta chains. All rows with the same CDR3 protein become a single entry with the most common DNA and genes. Counted in this sample were a few hundred thousand distinct CDR3 sequences; about an eighth of them appeared once. The leading ten clones occupy over 3.5% of the sample. The chain employs TRBV7-8 and TRBJ1-2; perhaps TRBD1 is the D gene, with 6 bases matching. The clonotype was recovered from a human donor who donated a stem cell graft to a child with Fanconi anemia. The material was PBMCs, obtained from the stem cell graft. The CDR3 loop reads CASSSLSPDSNYGYTF. The nucleotide sequence reads TGTGCCAGCAGCTCCCTATCCCCGGACAGTAACTATGGCTACACCTTC.